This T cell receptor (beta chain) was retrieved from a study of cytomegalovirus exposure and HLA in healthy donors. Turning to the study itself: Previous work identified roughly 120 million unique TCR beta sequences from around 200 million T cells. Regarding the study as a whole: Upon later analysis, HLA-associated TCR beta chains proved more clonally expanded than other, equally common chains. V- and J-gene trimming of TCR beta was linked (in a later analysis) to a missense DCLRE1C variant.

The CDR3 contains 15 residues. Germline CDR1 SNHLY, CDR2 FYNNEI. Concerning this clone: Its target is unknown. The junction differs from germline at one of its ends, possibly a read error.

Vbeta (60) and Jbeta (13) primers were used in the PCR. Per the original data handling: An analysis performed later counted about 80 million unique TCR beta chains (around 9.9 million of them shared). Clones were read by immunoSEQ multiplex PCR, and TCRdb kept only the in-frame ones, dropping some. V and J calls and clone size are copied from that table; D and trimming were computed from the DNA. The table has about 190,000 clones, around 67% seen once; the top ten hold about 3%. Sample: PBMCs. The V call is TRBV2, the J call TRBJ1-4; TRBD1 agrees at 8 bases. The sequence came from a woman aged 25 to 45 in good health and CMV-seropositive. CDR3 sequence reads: CASSEGQGRGEKLFF. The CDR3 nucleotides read TGTGCCAGCAGCGAAGGACAGGGAAGGGGGGAAAAACTGTTTTTT.